This T cell receptor beta chain appears in the sequencing data of a study of blood T cell repertoires in COVID-19. Study-wide background: COVID-19 samples collected from the United States, Italy and Spain covered acute and convalescent phases.

This clone was counted a few times. The method was immunoSEQ multiplex PCR; TCRdb's version includes in-frame clones alone and lacks a portion of them. The table lists approximately 50,000 clones, about 80% of them singletons. There are 15 residues in the CDR3. Germline V lookup: CDR1 SGHNT, CDR2 YYREEE (reference sequence). Between the trimmed V and J ends, which lost 3 bases and 3 bases, there was a span of 15 bases. The chain uses TRBV5-4 and TRBJ1-2, with a possible D match to TRBD1 (6 bases). The sample was peripheral blood. This TCR derives from a man aged 70-80 years with acute or convalescent COVID-19. The CDR3, as DNA: TGTGCCAGCAGCTCCAGCGGGGGCTACTACTATGGCTACACCTTC. Protein product: CASSSSGGYYYGYTF.